What follows are 16 T cell receptor beta chains derived from one specimen sequenced in a study of regulatory T cells in long-lasting Graves disease. The authors built TCR beta libraries using iRepertoire HTBI primers and Arm-PCR of CDR3 regions. Each CDR3 protein gets one entry after TCRdb re-called the multiplex PCR reads with MiXCR. The data hold 350,000 to 550,000 distinct CDR3 sequences, with 11% to 15% observed a single time. This sample's time point: newly diagnosed GD, antithyroid drugs for less than 3 months. Following extraction of RNA from PBMCs, that RNA was used to make the TCR library. This sample was also put to use in a study of T cells in Graves' hyperthyroidism and ophthalmopathy.

This specimen consisted of peripheral blood mononuclear cells (PBMCs), obtained at new diagnosis, from a patient treated with antithyroid drugs. Every receptor here comes from a woman aged 45-60 years with Graves disease.

In this sample, this clonotype turned up many times. The chain is built from TRBV6-1 and TRBJ2-5; 12 nucleotides align to TRBD2. The CDR3 has 18 amino acids. J lost 1 base, V lost 4 bases, and 10 bases had no gene match. Germline assignment: CDR1 MNHNS and CDR2 SASEGT. The CDR3 region is CASSGLPRTSGTQETQYF. The DNA of the CDR3 is TGTGCCAGCAGTGGGCTCCCTCGGACTAGCGGGACCCAAGAGACCCAGTACTTC.

This clonotype was recorded a few times. The V call is TRBV28, the J call TRBJ2-1; D remains ambiguous. Germline CDR1 and CDR2: MDHEN and SYDVKM. V shed 5 bases and J shed 3 bases, with 8 bases lying between them. This CDR3 region has 13 residues. CDR3 sequence reads: CASSKVVYNEQFF. The CDR3, as DNA: TGTGCCAGCAGTAAGGTCGTCTACAATGAGCAGTTCTTC.

The V and J genes are TRBV3-1 and TRBJ2-3; 10 bases line up with TRBD2. The CDR3 covers 17 residues. Per germline, CDR1 LGHDT and CDR2 YNNKEL (reference sequence). V gave up 3 bases and J gave up 4 bases; unmatched junction bases: 10. DNA for the CDR3: TGTGCCAGCAGCCACCCCCCCGGGACTAGCGAGTCAGATACGCAGTATTTT. Translation: CASSHPPGTSESDTQYF.

The chain uses TRBV7-9 and TRBJ2-7; 11 nucleotides line up with TRBD2. The CDR3 length is 19 residues. Germline CDR1 is SEHNR and CDR2 is FQNEAQ (reference sequence). V trimming: 4 bases; J trimming: 3 bases; junction bases outside the gene matches: 17. The CDR3 region is CASSSRPTSGRGGSYEQYF. DNA for the CDR3: TGTGCCAGCAGCTCGCGCCCAACTAGCGGGAGAGGGGGGAGCTACGAGCAGTACTTC.

A few counts support this clonotype. V usage is TRBV30 and J usage is TRBJ2-7; a possible D gene is TRBD1 (6 bases). The germline CDR1 and CDR2 sequences are GTSNPN and SVGIG (reference sequence). CDR3 length equals 13 residues. V lost 8 bases and J 2 bases, leaving 16 bases between the germline ends. CDR3 nucleotide sequence: TGTGCCCTGGAACAGGGACCCACCTACGAGCAGTACTTC. It yields the protein CALEQGPTYEQYF.

This clonotype came up many times. The V call is TRBV7-9, the J call TRBJ2-5, with D unclear. CDR3 length: 15 residues. Trimming took 3 bases from V and 0 from J, leaving 11 bases between them. Germline V CDR1 and CDR2: SEHNR, FQNEAQ (reference sequence). The CDR3 region has the DNA TGTGCCAGCAGCTTTTCGGACGCGGACCAAGAGACCCAGTACTTC. It yields the protein CASSFSDADQETQYF.

This clonotype came up many times. This chain joins TRBV6-1 and TRBJ2-1; 10 bases line up with TRBD2. Germline V lookup: CDR1 MNHNS, CDR2 SASEGT. Trimming removed 0 bases from V and 9 bases from J; junction bases left unmatched: 8. The CDR3 consists of 16 residues. CDR3 DNA sequence: TGTGCCAGCAGTGAAGCCCTAGCGGGAGAAGTGACTGAGCAGTTCTTC. Translated: CASSEALAGEVTEQFF.

The V call is TRBV30, the J call TRBJ2-5, with D unclear. Germline V gene data show CDR1 as GTSNPN and CDR2 as SVGIG (reference sequence). CDR3 size: 15 residues. V lost 0 bases to trimming and J lost 2 bases, with 13 bases between them. CDR3 sequence reads: CAWSVHSSLQETQYF. DNA for the CDR3: TGTGCCTGGAGTGTACACAGTTCCCTTCAAGAGACCCAGTACTTC.

This clonotype was observed a handful of times. This sequence joins TRBV14 and TRBJ2-3; D not certain. This CDR3 spans 14 amino acids. Germline-derived CDR1 and CDR2 are SGHDN and FVKESK. V lost 2 bases and J lost 2, with 8 bases in between. The DNA of the CDR3 is TGTGCCAGCAGCCAATTCGAAGACACAGATACGCAGTATTTT. Translation: CASSQFEDTDTQYF.

As concerns this clonotype: One base away lies a much larger clone, so this may be a sequencing read error. This chain connects TRBV7-2 to TRBJ2-3; weak D call: TRBD2 (6 bases). Per germline, CDR1 SGHTA and CDR2 FQGNSA. This CDR3 region has 16 residues. Trimming cost V 5 bases and J 2 bases, with 17 bases left between them. This CDR3 is CASSMAGTFLTDTQYF. The CDR3 region has the DNA TGTGCCAGCAGCATGGCAGGGACTTTCCTCACAGATACGCAGTATTTT.

This rearrangement joins TRBV4-1 to TRBJ2-3; 7 bases are shared with TRBD1. Germline-derived CDR1 and CDR2 are MGHRA and YSYEKL. Trimming took 4 bases from V and 6 from J; bases not matched to a gene: 10. CDR3 length: 15 residues. The CDR3 DNA is TGCGCCAGCAGCCGAACAAGGGGGCCATCTGATACGCAGTATTTT. Its protein product is CASSRTRGPSDTQYF.

This clonotype was counted many times. The chain recombines TRBV4-1 with TRBJ2-7, with D perhaps TRBD1 (6 bases). CDR3 size: 14 residues. CDR1 and CDR2 (germline): MGHRA, YSYEKL. V lost 0 bases and J 3 bases, leaving 9 bases between the germline ends. The CDR3 protein is CASSQDSRGYEQYF. CDR3 nucleotide sequence: TGCGCCAGCAGCCAAGATAGCAGGGGCTACGAGCAGTACTTC.

The chain joins TRBV30 to TRBJ1-6, with a weak D call TRBD1 (5 bases). V was cut by 2 bases and J by 10 bases, with 12 bases left in between. Per germline, CDR1 GTSNPN and CDR2 SVGIG (reference sequence). The CDR3 spans 13 residues. The DNA of the CDR3 is TGTGCCTGGAGTCTTCAGGGAAGGTCACCCCTCCACTTT. Protein: CAWSLQGRSPLHF. The full variable domain, completed using reference TRBV30 and TRBJ1-6, is SQTIHQWPATLVQPVGSPLSLECTVEGTSNPNLYWYRQAAGRGLQLLFYSVGIGQISSEVPQNLSASRPQDRQFILSSKKLLLSDSGFYLCAWSLQGRSPLHFGNGTRLTVT.

This clonotype was picked up many times. The V call is TRBV2, the J call TRBJ2-7; 11 bases match TRBD1. Germline V gene sequence: CDR1 SNHLY, CDR2 FYNNEI. This CDR3 has 15 residues. The junction had 9 bases not matched to a gene; V was cut back by 5 bases and J by 6 bases. CDR3: CASSRLGTGGGEQYF. The CDR3 DNA sequence: TGTGCCAGCAGTAGGCTTGGGACAGGGGGTGGCGAGCAGTACTTC. The variable domain in full, with the rest retrieved from reference TRBV2 and TRBJ2-7, is EPEVTQTPSHQVTQMGQEVILRCVPISNHLYFYWYRQILGQKVEFLVSFYNNEISEKSEIFDDQFSVERPDGSNFTLKIRSTKLEDSAMYFCASSRLGTGGGEQYFGPGTRLTVT.

This clonotype was observed at least ten times. The rearrangement joins TRBV10-3 to TRBJ1-5, with 7 bases fitting TRBD1. Germline values: CDR1 ENHRY, CDR2 SYGVKD. With 5 bases clipped from V and 2 bases from J, the junction kept 6 bases outside the gene matches. There are 15 residues in the CDR3. The CDR3 reads CAISLTGMGNQPQHF. As DNA, the CDR3 is TGTGCCATCAGTCTGACAGGGATGGGCAATCAGCCCCAGCATTTT.

Points on this clonotype: With a much larger clone just one base away, this may be a read error. The rearrangement joins TRBV2 to TRBJ2-1; TRBD2 matches 9 bases. CDR1 is SNHLY and CDR2 is FYNNEI in the germline V gene. The CDR3 extends over 12 amino acids. In nucleotides, the CDR3 is TGTGCCGGTAGCGGGAGTTTGCATGAGCAGTCCTTC. This encodes CAGSGSLHEQSF.